The clone carrying this T cell receptor beta chain occurred many times. Investigators amplified TCR beta CDR3 regions from RNA transcripts. The authors performed first-round RT-PCR with HTBI primers and then a second-round multiplex PCR. Each CDR3 protein gets one entry after TCRdb re-called the multiplex PCR reads with MiXCR. The sample holds around 520,000 distinct CDR3 sequences, roughly 39% seen once. The CDR3 length is 14 residues. Germline values: CDR1 MNHEY, CDR2 SVGAGI. The V segment lost 6 bases and the J segment 4 bases; nucleotides outside the gene matches: 8. This entry comes from a study of Graves' ophthalmopathy and Graves' hyperthyroidism. Study-level background: Hyperthyroidism counted as stable given no ophthalmopathy within 18 months of follow-up.

Sequencing used peripheral blood or thyroid tissue (not recorded which). The receptor was isolated from an adult man with Graves' hyperthyroidism. V and J are TRBV6-5 and TRBJ1-2, with 7 positions matching TRBD1. CDR3 region: CASSFRTGFYGYTF. The CDR3 nucleotides are TGTGCCAGCAGCTTCCGGACAGGATTCTATGGCTACACCTTC.